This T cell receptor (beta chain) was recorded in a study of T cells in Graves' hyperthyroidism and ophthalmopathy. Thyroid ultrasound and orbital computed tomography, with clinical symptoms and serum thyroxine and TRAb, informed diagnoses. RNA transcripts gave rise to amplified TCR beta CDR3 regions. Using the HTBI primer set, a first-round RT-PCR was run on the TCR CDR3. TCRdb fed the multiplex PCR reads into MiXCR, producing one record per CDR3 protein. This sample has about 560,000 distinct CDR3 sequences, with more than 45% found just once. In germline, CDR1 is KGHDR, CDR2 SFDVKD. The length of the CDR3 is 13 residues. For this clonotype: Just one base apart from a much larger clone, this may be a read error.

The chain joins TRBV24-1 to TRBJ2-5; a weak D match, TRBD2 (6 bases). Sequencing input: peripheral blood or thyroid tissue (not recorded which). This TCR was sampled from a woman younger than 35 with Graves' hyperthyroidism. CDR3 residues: CATGLADQGTQYF. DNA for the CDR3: TGTGCCACGGGACTCGCCGATCAAGGGACCCAGTACTTC.